This T cell receptor (beta chain) is drawn from a study of shared clonotypes between healthy human individuals. Sequenced by immunoSEQ multiplex PCR; TCRdb stores in-frame clones only, minus some. The sample records more than 90,000 clones, roughly 69% being singletons. This sequence was found in a man aged 25-40 years in good health. The sequenced sample was memory CD8+ T cells sorted from blood. Subset meaning: CD45RO+ cells pooled with CCR7-negative TemRA cells.

Here the CDR3 DNA reads TGTGCGGGGGGGGCTAGCTACGAGCAGTACTTC. It codes for CAGGASYEQYF. The J gene is TRBJ2-7, the V gene TRBV6-1; a possible D gene is TRBD2 (7 bases). CDR1 is MNHNS and CDR2 is SASEGT in the germline V gene. The CDR3 runs 11 residues.